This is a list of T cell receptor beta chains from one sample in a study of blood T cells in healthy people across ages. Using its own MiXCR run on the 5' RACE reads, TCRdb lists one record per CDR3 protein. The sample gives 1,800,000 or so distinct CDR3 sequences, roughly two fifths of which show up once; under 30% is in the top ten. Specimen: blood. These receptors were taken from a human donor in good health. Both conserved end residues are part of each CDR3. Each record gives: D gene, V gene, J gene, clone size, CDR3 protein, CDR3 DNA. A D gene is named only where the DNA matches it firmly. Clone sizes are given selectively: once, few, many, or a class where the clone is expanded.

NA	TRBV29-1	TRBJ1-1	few	CSVNVGGSTEAFF	TGCAGCGTTAATGTCGGGGGATCCACTGAAGCTTTCTTT
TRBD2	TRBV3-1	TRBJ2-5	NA	CASSQGTSGETQYF	TGTGCCAGCAGTCAGGGGACTAGCGGTGAGACCCAGTACTTC
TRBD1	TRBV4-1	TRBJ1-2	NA	CASSPDRDPSYTF	TGCGCCAGCAGCCCCGACAGGGACCCTAGCTACACCTTC
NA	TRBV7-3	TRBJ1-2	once	CASSLGGTESAVGYTF	TGTGCCAGCAGCTTGGGGGGGACGGAGAGCGCCGTTGGCTACACCTTC
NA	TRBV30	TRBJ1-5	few	CAFTRDSNQPQHF	TGTGCCTTTACCCGGGACAGCAATCAGCCCCAGCATTTT
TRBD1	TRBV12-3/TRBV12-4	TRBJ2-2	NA	CASSYRGPPNTGELFF	TGTGCCAGCAGTTACAGGGGGCCCCCGAACACCGGGGAGCTGTTTTTT
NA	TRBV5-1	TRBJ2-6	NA	CASGPPSGANVLTF	TGCGCCAGCGGCCCCCCCTCTGGGGCCAACGTCCTGACTTTC
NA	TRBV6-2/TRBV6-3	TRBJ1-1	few	CASTDLSGQPNTEAFF	TGTGCCAGCACCGATTTATCAGGACAGCCGAACACCGAAGCTTTCTTT
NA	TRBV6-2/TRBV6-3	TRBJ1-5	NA	CASSYVAVVRPQHF	TGTGCCAGCAGTTATGTGGCAGTCGTAAGGCCCCAGCATTTT
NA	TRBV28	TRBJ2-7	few	CASSLSPQGSYEQYF	TGTGCCAGCAGTTTATCGCCCCAGGGGTCCTACGAGCAGTACTTC
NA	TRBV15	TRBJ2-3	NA	CATSRQGRSTDTQYF	TGTGCCACCAGCAGACAAGGACGGAGCACAGATACGCAGTATTTT
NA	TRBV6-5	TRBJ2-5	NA	CASSYSSGRETQYF	TGTGCCAGCAGTTACTCGTCGGGGAGAGAGACCCAGTACTTC
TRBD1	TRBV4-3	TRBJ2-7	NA	CASSPGTGTPEQYF	TGCGCCAGCAGTCCCGGGACAGGGACACCCGAGCAGTACTTC
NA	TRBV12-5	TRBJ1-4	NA	CASGLGQLATNEKLFF	TGTGCTAGTGGTTTGGGACAGCTTGCAACTAATGAAAAACTGTTTTTT
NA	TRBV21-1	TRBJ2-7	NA	CASNKFVLRRDFPSYEQYF	TGTGCCAGCAACAAATTCGTCTTACGCCGGGACTTCCCGTCCTACGAGCAGTACTTC
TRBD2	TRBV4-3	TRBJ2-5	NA	CASSQDSGGGETQYF	TGCGCCAGCAGCCAGGACTCGGGGGGAGGGGAGACCCAGTACTTC
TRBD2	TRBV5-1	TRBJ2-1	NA	CASSSAGVSYNEQFF	TGCGCCAGCAGCTCGGCGGGGGTTTCCTACAATGAGCAGTTCTTC
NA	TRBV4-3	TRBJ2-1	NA	CASSLIPGIIAYNEQFF	TGCGCCAGCAGCCTAATCCCAGGGATAATCGCCTACAATGAGCAGTTCTTC
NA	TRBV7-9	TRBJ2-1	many	CASSLSAGNYNEQFF	TGTGCCAGCAGCTTAAGCGCGGGTAACTACAATGAGCAGTTCTTC
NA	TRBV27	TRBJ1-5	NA	CASSLETGQPQHF	TGTGCCAGCAGTCTAGAGACAGGTCAGCCCCAGCATTTT
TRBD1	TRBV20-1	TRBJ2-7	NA	CSASPPGQGRYEQYF	TGCAGTGCTAGTCCTCCGGGACAGGGGAGGTACGAGCAGTACTTC
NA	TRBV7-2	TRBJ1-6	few	CASSLQGPYNSPLHF	TGTGCCAGCAGCTTACAGGGGCCCTATAATTCACCCCTCCACTTT
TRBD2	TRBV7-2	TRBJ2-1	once	CAGGLSGGSYNEQFF	TGTGCCGGCGGCCTTAGCGGGGGGAGTTACAATGAGCAGTTCTTC
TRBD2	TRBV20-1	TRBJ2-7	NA	CSARPQTGLAGYEQYF	TGCAGTGCTAGACCCCAAACAGGACTAGCTGGCTACGAGCAGTACTTC
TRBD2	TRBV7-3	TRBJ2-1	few	CASRAGTSGGAFSNEQFF	TGTGCCAGCAGGGCCGGGACTAGCGGGGGGGCTTTCTCCAATGAGCAGTTCTTC
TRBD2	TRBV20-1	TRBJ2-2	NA	CSARDLGLAGGANTGELFF	TGCAGTGCTAGAGATTTGGGGCTAGCGGGGGGCGCGAACACCGGGGAGCTGTTTTTT
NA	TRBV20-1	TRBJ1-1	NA	CSARMGPDPDTEAFF	TGCAGTGCTAGGATGGGTCCGGACCCGGACACTGAAGCTTTCTTT
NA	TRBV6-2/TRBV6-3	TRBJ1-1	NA	CASSSRQELNTEAFF	TGTGCCAGCAGTTCCCGACAGGAGCTGAACACTGAAGCTTTCTTT
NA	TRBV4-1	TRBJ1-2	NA	CANSQDLFRRSHGYTF	TGCGCCAACAGCCAAGATCTTTTCAGAAGGTCCCATGGCTACACCTTC
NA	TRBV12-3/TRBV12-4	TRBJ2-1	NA	CASRAHGTPLRDEQFF	TGTGCCAGCAGGGCCCACGGGACACCTCTTAGGGATGAGCAGTTCTTC
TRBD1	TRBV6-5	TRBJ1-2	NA	CASSYGQDLGGYTF	TGTGCCAGCAGTTACGGACAGGACCTTGGAGGCTACACCTTC
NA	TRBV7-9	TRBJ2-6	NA	CASSSWGHRSGANVLTF	TGTGCCAGCAGCTCCTGGGGCCACCGCTCTGGGGCCAACGTCCTGACTTTC
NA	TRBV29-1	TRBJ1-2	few	CSVGGVGGSGYTF	TGCAGTGTTGGGGGGGTCGGTGGAAGTGGCTACACCTTC
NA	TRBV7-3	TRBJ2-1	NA	CASSPKSGSYEQFF	TGTGCCAGCAGCCCAAAGAGTGGCTCCTATGAGCAGTTCTTC
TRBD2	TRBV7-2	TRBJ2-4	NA	CASSLHKRGGTTGDKNIQYF	TGTGCCAGCAGCTTACATAAGCGGGGGGGGACCACCGGAGACAAAAACATTCAGTACTTC
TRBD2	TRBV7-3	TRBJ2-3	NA	CASSQSAGRTDTQYF	TGTGCCAGCAGCCAATCAGCGGGGCGCACAGATACGCAGTATTTT
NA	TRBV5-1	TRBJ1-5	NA	CASSPGPGDLQPQHF	TGCGCCAGCAGCCCGGGCCCTGGAGACCTGCAGCCCCAGCATTTT
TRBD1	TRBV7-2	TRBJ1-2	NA	CASSLSPGGSNGYTF	TGTGCCAGCAGCTTATCTCCAGGGGGTTCCAATGGCTACACCTTC
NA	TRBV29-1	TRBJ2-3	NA	CSVEGAVRTDTQYF	TGCAGCGTTGAGGGGGCGGTAAGGACAGATACGCAGTATTTT
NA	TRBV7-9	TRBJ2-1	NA	CASSLEGVQGSSYNEQFF	TGTGCCAGCAGCTTAGAAGGGGTACAGGGAAGCTCCTACAATGAGCAGTTCTTC
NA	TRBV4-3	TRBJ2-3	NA	CASSPWTVADTQYF	TGCGCCAGCAGCCCCTGGACAGTCGCAGATACGCAGTATTTT
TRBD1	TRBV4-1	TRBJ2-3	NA	CASSQDIGQVTDTQYF	TGCGCCAGCAGCCAAGATATAGGACAGGTCACAGATACGCAGTATTTT
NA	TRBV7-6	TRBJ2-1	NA	CASSFGTGAYEQFF	TGTGCCAGCAGTTTTGGCACAGGAGCCTACGAGCAGTTCTTC
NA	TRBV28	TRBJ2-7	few	CASSWQGAYEQYF	TGTGCCAGCAGTTGGCAGGGTGCCTACGAGCAGTACTTC
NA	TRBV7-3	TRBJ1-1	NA	CASSLSSGFVMNTEAFF	TGTGCCAGCAGCTTAAGTTCAGGGTTTGTTATGAACACTGAAGCTTTCTTT
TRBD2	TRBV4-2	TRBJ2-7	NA	CASSPSELAGVYEQYF	TGTGCCAGCAGCCCAAGCGAGCTAGCGGGGGTATACGAGCAGTACTTC
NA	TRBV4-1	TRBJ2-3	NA	CASSQDRQGGTDTQYF	TGCGCCAGCAGCCAAGATAGGCAGGGGGGAACAGATACGCAGTATTTT
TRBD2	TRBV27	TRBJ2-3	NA	CASSFVAGKTDTQYF	TGTGCCAGCAGTTTCGTAGCGGGGAAAACAGATACGCAGTATTTT
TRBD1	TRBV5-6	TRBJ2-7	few	CASSPPPGQSYEQYF	TGTGCCAGCAGCCCACCACCGGGACAGTCCTACGAGCAGTACTTC
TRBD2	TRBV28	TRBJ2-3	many	CASSFSGGLTDTQYF	TGTGCCAGCAGTTTTAGCGGGGGGCTCACAGATACGCAGTATTTT
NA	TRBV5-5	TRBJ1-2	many	CASSSDGGARTGYTF	TGTGCCAGCAGCTCCGATGGGGGGGCTCGGACTGGCTACACCTTC
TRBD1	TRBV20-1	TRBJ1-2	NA	CSARDPSGGYGYTF	TGCAGTGCTAGAGATCCGTCAGGGGGATATGGCTACACCTTC
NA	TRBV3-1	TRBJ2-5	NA	CASRGLRETQYF	TGTGCCAGCAGGGGCCTTAGGGAGACCCAGTACTTC
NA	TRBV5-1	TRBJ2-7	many	CASSLAEEYEQYF	TGCGCCAGCAGCTTGGCTGAGGAGTACGAGCAGTACTTC
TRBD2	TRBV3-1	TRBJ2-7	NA	CASSQEAGVGYEQYF	TGTGCCAGCAGCCAAGAAGCGGGGGTCGGCTACGAGCAGTACTTC
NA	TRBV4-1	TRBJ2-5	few	CASSQPSKEETQYF	TGCGCCAGCAGCCAACCTAGCAAGGAGGAGACCCAGTACTTC
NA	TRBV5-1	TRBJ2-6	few	CASSLWVLSSGANVLTF	TGCGCCAGCAGCTTGTGGGTTCTAAGCTCTGGGGCCAACGTCCTGACTTTC
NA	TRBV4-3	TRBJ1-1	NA	CASSRIWTENTEAFF	TGCGCCAGCAGCAGGATTTGGACAGAGAACACTGAAGCTTTCTTT
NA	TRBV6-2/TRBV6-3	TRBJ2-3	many	CASSYLGTQYF	TGTGCCAGCAGTTATCTGGGTACGCAGTATTTT